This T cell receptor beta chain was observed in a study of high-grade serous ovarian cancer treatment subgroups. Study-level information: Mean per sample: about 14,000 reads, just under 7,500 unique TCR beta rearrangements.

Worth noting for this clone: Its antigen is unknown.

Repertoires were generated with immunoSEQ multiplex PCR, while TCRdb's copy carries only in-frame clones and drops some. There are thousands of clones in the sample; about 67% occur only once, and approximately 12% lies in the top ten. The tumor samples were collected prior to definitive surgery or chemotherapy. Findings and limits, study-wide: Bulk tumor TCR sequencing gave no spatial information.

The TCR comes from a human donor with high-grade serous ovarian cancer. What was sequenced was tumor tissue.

CDR3: CASSGRGGPAQYF. The CDR3 DNA sequence: TGTGCCAGCAGCGGGCGGGGGGGCCCGGCGCAGTATTTT. The V call is TRBV7-8, the J call TRBJ2-3; 9 bases agree with TRBD2. This CDR3 has 13 residues. From germline, CDR1 is SGHVS and CDR2 FQNEAQ. The trim removed 5 bases at V and 10 bases at J, leaving 7 bases unmatched.